These 8 T cell receptor beta chains originate from one sample sequenced in a study of shared clonotypes between healthy human individuals. This table comes from immunoSEQ multiplex PCR, and its TCRdb copy is limited to in-frame clones, with some not included. The repertoire includes 2 million to 3 million clones, approximately 93% of them detected once, and roughly 0.39% sits in the top ten. Sequenced input: naive CD4+ T cells from PBMCs. Specified subset: CD45RA+ positively selected. Receptors originate from a man between 18 and 29 years old in good health. Some clones in this sample may be carry-over from other donors' samples.

V is TRBV7-9 and J is TRBJ2-1; TRBD2 matches 12 bases. The CDR3 runs 16 residues. CDR1 is SEHNR and CDR2 is FQNEAQ in the germline V gene (reference sequence). V was pared by 2 bases and J by 8 bases, with 7 bases of the junction left unmatched. This CDR3 reads CASSLSSGRAIDEQFF. The DNA for the CDR3 is TGTGCCAGCAGCTTATCTAGCGGGAGGGCTATAGATGAGCAGTTCTTC. Supplemented by reference TRBV7-9 and TRBJ2-1, the full variable domain reads DTGVSQNPRHKITKRGQNVTFRCDPISEHNRLYWYRQTLGQGPEFLTYFQNEAQLEKSRLLSDRFSAERPKGSFSTLEIQRTEQGDSAMYLCASSLSSGRAIDEQFFGPGTRLTVL.

This clone was observed a few times. The chain carries TRBV2 and TRBJ1-5, with D hard to call. CDR3 length: 14 amino acids. Trimming took 8 bases from V and 2 from J, leaving 13 bases between them. Germline assignment: CDR1 SNHLY and CDR2 FYNNEI. CDR3 sequence: CASAPGRGNQPQHF. CDR3 nucleotide sequence: TGTGCCAGCGCACCCGGGAGGGGCAATCAGCCCCAGCATTTT.

The J gene is TRBJ2-1, the V gene TRBV5-4; 11 nucleotides match TRBD2. V lost 4 bases, J lost 0 bases, and 12 bases stayed unmatched. From germline, CDR1 is SGHNT and CDR2 YYREEE (reference sequence). The CDR3 consists of 19 residues. CDR3 amino acids: CASSRGTSGTRSSYNEQFF. As DNA, the CDR3 is TGTGCCAGCAGCCGTGGGACTAGCGGAACCCGGAGCTCCTACAATGAGCAGTTCTTC.

This chain joins TRBV28 and TRBJ1-1, with D possibly being TRBD1 (6 bases). This CDR3 comprises 14 residues. In germline, CDR1 is MDHEN, CDR2 SYDVKM. V lost 8 bases and J 0 bases, leaving 13 bases between the germline ends. The CDR3 coding sequence is TGTGCCAGCCTTAGAGGGGGATTGAACACTGAAGCTTTCTTT. Its translation: CASLRGGLNTEAFF.

This chain joins TRBV5-1 and TRBJ2-3, with 10 bases aligning to TRBD2. V lost 5 bases and J lost 1; bases outside the gene matches: 13. Germline CDR1 reads SGHRS; CDR2 reads YFSETQ. The CDR3 runs 18 residues. This CDR3 is CASRPLAGDSWGTDTQYF. The CDR3 bases are TGCGCCAGCAGGCCGCTAGCGGGAGATTCTTGGGGCACAGATACGCAGTATTTT. Full variable domain (outside the CDR3, taken from reference TRBV5-1 and TRBJ2-3): KAGVTQTPRYLIKTRGQQVTLSCSPISGHRSVSWYQQTPGQGLQFLFEYFSETQRNKGNFPGRFSGRQFSNSRSEMNVSTLELGDSALYLCASRPLAGDSWGTDTQYFGPGTRLTVL.

With regard to this clone: This specimen includes other DNA sequences encoding the same CDR3. V gene TRBV7-2 combines with J gene TRBJ2-7; unclear D gene. Deletions cut 1 base from V and 0 bases from J, with 7 bases between. The length of the CDR3 is 14 residues. The germline gives CDR1 SGHTA, CDR2 FQGNSA. CDR3: CASSLDGSSYEQYF. In DNA, the CDR3 is TGTGCCAGCAGCTTAGATGGTAGCTCCTACGAGCAGTACTTC.

This sequence joins TRBV28 and TRBJ2-4; perhaps TRBD2 as D (5 bases). Germline CDR1 reads MDHEN; CDR2 reads SYDVKM. CDR3 length: 20 amino acids. V shed 1 base and J shed 0 bases, with 22 bases lying between them. The CDR3 nucleotides read TGTGCCAGCAGTTTATACGCCCCGGGGAACAAGCTAAGAGCCAAAAACATTCAGTACTTC. It specifies CASSLYAPGNKLRAKNIQYF.

This clone was detected only once. This chain links TRBV5-6 with TRBJ2-1; the D call may be TRBD1 or TRBD2 (5 bases each). V lost 1 base, J lost 5 bases, and 19 bases lay in between. The CDR3 is 17 residues long. Per germline, CDR1 SGHDT and CDR2 YYEEEE. The CDR3 region is CASSLNLGDRTHNEQFF. DNA of the CDR3: TGTGCCAGCAGCTTGAATTTGGGGGATCGTACCCACAATGAGCAGTTCTTC.